This TCR beta chain was identified during a study of radiation and T cells in renal cell carcinoma. CDR3 length equals 15 residues. CDR1 SGHTA and CDR2 FQGTGA come from the germline V gene. V was cut by 5 bases and J by 5 bases, with 18 bases left in between. The data were produced by immunoSEQ multiplex PCR, yet TCRdb's version contains in-frame clones alone and is incomplete. The table includes 45,000 to 55,000 clones, roughly 78% detected once. Time point given: blood 2 weeks post-SBRT. Treatment denoted: 15 Gy SBRT to primary tumor, nephrectomy 4 weeks later. The source material was blood, sampled from a patient whose treatment included radiotherapy and nephrectomy. The source is a woman in her 70s with renal cell carcinoma. This chain connects TRBV7-3 to TRBJ2-5, with D perhaps given as TRBD1 or TRBD2 (6 bases each). The CDR3 loop reads CASSPAGGSGETQYF. CDR3 DNA sequence: TGTGCCAGCAGCCCAGCCGGGGGCAGTGGGGAGACCCAGTACTTC.